One sample yielded the 2 T cell receptor beta chains listed below, sequenced in a study of identical twins. A single record per CDR3 protein comes from TCRdb applying MiXCR to the 5' RACE reads. The sample gives approximately 230,000 distinct CDR3 sequences, 5% to 7% of which show up once; 13% to 15% is in the top ten. The sample was also linked to a second study, of T cells expressing NK-cell markers.

Sample: CD8+ T cells sorted from blood. Receptors originate from a woman between 18 and 30 years old in good health.

The V call is TRBV5-4, the J call TRBJ2-7, with D unclear. The germline V and J ends were trimmed by 0 bases and 0 bases, with 10 bases remaining between them. The CDR3 loop spans 15 amino acids. CDR1 and CDR2 (germline): SGHNT, YYREEE (reference sequence). The CDR3 coding sequence is TGTGCCAGCAGCTTGGACGGTGCTAGCTCCTACGAGCAGTACTTC. Translating it yields CASSLDGASSYEQYF.

This clonotype was seen a handful of times. V usage is TRBV6-1 and J usage is TRBJ1-5; D is ambiguous. The CDR3 spans 15 residues. Between the trimmed V and J ends, which lost 3 bases and 1 base, there was a span of 10 bases. Germline V gene sequence: CDR1 MNHNS, CDR2 SASEGT. CDR3 amino acids: CASSEWGGSNQPQHF. The CDR3 DNA sequence: TGTGCCAGCAGTGAGTGGGGAGGGAGCAATCAGCCCCAGCATTTT.